Listed below are T cell receptor beta chains from one sample, sequenced in a study of cytomegalovirus exposure and HLA in healthy donors. Only in-frame clones appear in the TCRdb table, and some are missing; sequencing was by immunoSEQ multiplex PCR. The sample lists about 130,000 clones, more than 75% occurring once. Sequencing was performed on PBMCs. The receptors derive from a man aged 35 to 55 in good health and CMV-seronegative. The CDR3 runs from the conserved cysteine through the conserved F or W. Fields, in order: V gene, J gene, D gene, CDR3 protein. The D gene is left open where the match is weak.

TRBV18	TRBJ2-2	TRBD2	CASSSSLLAGGPGTGELFF
TRBV6-5	TRBJ2-7	TRBD2	CASRSKRGGFHEQYF
TRBV5-1	TRBJ2-5	TRBD1	CASSLGQEETQYF
TRBV9	TRBJ1-2	TRBD1	CASRDRPTGSDGYTF
TRBV6-5	TRBJ2-7	-	CASSQITGSLYEQYF
TRBV5-1	TRBJ2-5	-	CASSLVVQGLGETQYF
TRBV7-9	TRBJ1-1	-	CASSLNWGQTGENTEAFF
TRBV11-3	TRBJ1-1	-	CASSSTTYTEAFF
TRBV30	TRBJ1-5	-	CAWGQSNQPQHF
TRBV5-1	TRBJ2-1	-	CASSWGDSTDEQFF
TRBV5-8	TRBJ2-5	TRBD1	CASSSWTGVPLNQETQYF
TRBV18	TRBJ1-5	TRBD1	CASSPFRQGAGGQPQHF
TRBV5-1	TRBJ2-7	-	CASSLQTGEQYF
TRBV6-5	TRBJ2-7	TRBD1	CASSYRQGTYEQYF
TRBV19	TRBJ1-5	-	CASSIPYRNQPQHF
TRBV5-1	TRBJ1-3	-	CASSLGQIRNTIYF
TRBV2	TRBJ1-2	-	CARGGRDAGYTF
TRBV5-1	TRBJ1-4	-	CASSKDTSTNEKLFF
TRBV5-6	TRBJ2-7	-	CASSSAGRSVQYF
TRBV19	TRBJ2-7	TRBD1	CASSGHGQGISYEQYF
TRBV7-2	TRBJ2-1	-	CASSLVAAAYNEQFF
TRBV7-9	TRBJ2-7	-	CASLMGQALSYEQYF
TRBV7-7	TRBJ2-1	TRBD1	CASSLTGAYNEQFF
TRBV5-5	TRBJ1-2	-	CASSSGLGANYGYTF
TRBV5-6	TRBJ1-3	TRBD1	CASSPGTGEIFSGNTIYF
TRBV6-1	TRBJ2-2	TRBD1	CASRDRAGGELFF
TRBV6-5	TRBJ2-1	TRBD2	CASSYPRRGGSHEQFF
TRBV7-9	TRBJ2-5	-	CASSPGISGETQYF
TRBV19	TRBJ1-1	-	CASSILGGTEAFF
TRBV4-2	TRBJ1-2	-	CASSDRTYGYTF
TRBV6-5	TRBJ2-3	TRBD2	CASSPRTSEYAQYF
TRBV5-1	TRBJ1-1	-	CASSLEDNTEAFF
TRBV7-2	TRBJ2-4	TRBD2	CASSFSGTSGRNIQYF
TRBV7-9	TRBJ1-1	-	CASAFGTEAFF
TRBV18	TRBJ1-5	-	CASSPEVFQPQHF
TRBV4-2	TRBJ1-6	-	CASSQVLVQGNSPLHF
TRBV5-1	TRBJ2-7	-	CASSLGWGGPYEQYF
TRBV19	TRBJ1-2	-	CASTSRYSARLARRDGYTF
TRBV4-2	TRBJ2-3	TRBD2	CASSQGVAGGNTDTQYF
TRBV7-3	TRBJ2-2	TRBD1	CASSPTGVDTGELFF
TRBV19	TRBJ2-5	TRBD1	CASSIGTGGVGQETQYF
TRBV6-5	TRBJ2-3	TRBD2	CAVRRGAYTDTQYF
TRBV2	TRBJ1-5	-	CASKWTSNQPQHF
TRBV29-1	TRBJ2-4	-	CSASGAADPHLAKNIQYF
TRBV7-2	TRBJ2-5	-	CASSLRGQETQYF
TRBV18	TRBJ2-7	TRBD2	CASSPVIAGDYEQYF
TRBV5-4	TRBJ1-2	-	CASRSADTNYGYTF
TRBV7-9	TRBJ1-1	-	CASIPPGGLTEAFF
TRBV2	TRBJ2-1	-	CASAIEPASNEQFF
TRBV7-2	TRBJ1-1	TRBD1	CASSSAGQENTEAFF
TRBV5-1	TRBJ1-6	-	CASSLAVNSPLHF
TRBV7-3	TRBJ2-2	-	CASSLAGSNTGELFF
TRBV27	TRBJ2-3	TRBD2	CAVQRGSTDTQYF
TRBV30	TRBJ2-3	-	CAWSLRTWGIRGTDTQYF
TRBV7-9	TRBJ2-7	TRBD1	CASSLVRQGANEQYF